This section outlines one T cell receptor beta chain sequence together with its context. This entry belongs to a study of blood T cell repertoires in COVID-19. With V trimmed by 6 bases and J by 4 bases, 5 bases remained unmatched. Germline assignment: CDR1 LNHDA and CDR2 SQIVND (reference sequence). The CDR3 runs 15 residues. The repertoire was sequenced with immunoSEQ multiplex PCR; TCRdb's copy has only in-frame clones and lacks some. The sample includes around 63,000 clones, around three quarters seen only once; the top ten take 32%. The chain is built from TRBV19 and TRBJ2-1; 11 bases align to TRBD2. The receptor was isolated from a human donor in a cohort sampled during active COVID-19. Sequencing input: peripheral blood. CDR3 residues: CASSRLAGTYNEQFF. The CDR3 DNA reads as TGTGCCAGTAGCCGACTAGCGGGGACGTACAATGAGCAGTTCTTC.